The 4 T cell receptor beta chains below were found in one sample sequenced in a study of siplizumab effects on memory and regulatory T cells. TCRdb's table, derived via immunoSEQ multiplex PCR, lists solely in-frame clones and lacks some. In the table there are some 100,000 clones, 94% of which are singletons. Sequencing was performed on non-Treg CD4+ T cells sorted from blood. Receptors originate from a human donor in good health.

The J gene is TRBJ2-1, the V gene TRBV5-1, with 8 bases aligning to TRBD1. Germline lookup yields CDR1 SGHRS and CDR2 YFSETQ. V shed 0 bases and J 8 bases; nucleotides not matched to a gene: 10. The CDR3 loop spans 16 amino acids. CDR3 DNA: TGCGCCAGCAGCTTGGCCGGGACAGGAGGTGTGGATGAGCAGTTCTTC. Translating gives CASSLAGTGGVDEQFF. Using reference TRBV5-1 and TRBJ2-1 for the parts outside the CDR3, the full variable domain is KAGVTQTPRYLIKTRGQQVTLSCSPISGHRSVSWYQQTPGQGLQFLFEYFSETQRNKGNFPGRFSGRQFSNSRSEMNVSTLELGDSALYLCASSLAGTGGVDEQFFGPGTRLTVL.

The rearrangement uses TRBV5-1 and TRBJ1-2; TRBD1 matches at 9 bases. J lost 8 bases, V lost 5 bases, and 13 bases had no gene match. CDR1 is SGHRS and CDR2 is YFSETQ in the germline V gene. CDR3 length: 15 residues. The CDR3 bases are TGCGCCAGCAGTCAATTAGGACAGGGGCCGGACGGCTACACCTTC. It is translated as CASSQLGQGPDGYTF.

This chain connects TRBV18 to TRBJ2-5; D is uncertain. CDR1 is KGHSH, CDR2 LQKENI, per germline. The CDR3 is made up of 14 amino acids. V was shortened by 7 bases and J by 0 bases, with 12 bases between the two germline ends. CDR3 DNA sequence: TGTGCCAGCTTGGCTAGGCTTAACCAAGAGACCCAGTACTTC. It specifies CASLARLNQETQYF.

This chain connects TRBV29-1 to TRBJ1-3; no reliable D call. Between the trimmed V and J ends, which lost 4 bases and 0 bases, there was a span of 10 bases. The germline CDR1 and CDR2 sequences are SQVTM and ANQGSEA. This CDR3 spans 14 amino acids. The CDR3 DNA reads TGCAGCGTTGGGACCCCCTCCTCTGGAAACACCATATATTTT. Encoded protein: CSVGTPSSGNTIYF.